Sequencing of this TCR beta chain was carried out in a study of blood T cells in healthy people across ages. CDR1 is SGHDN, CDR2 FVKESK, per germline. The V segment lost 3 bases and the J segment 2 bases; nucleotides outside the gene matches: 3. CDR3 size: 14 residues. The authors drew about 9.5 milliliters of peripheral blood from each donor. Together with a sample-barcoded 5' primer, a J-beta primer mix was included in a second PCR lasting roughly 6 to 12 cycles. TCRdb called the 5' RACE reads again in MiXCR, with one record for every CDR3 protein. Among roughly 930,000 distinct CDR3 sequences listed, around 48% were seen once.

The sample was blood. The V call is TRBV14, the J call TRBJ2-7; 8 bases map to TRBD1. The clonotype was recovered from a man aged 25-45 years in good health. This CDR3 reads CASSHPGQAYEQYF. The DNA of the CDR3 is TGTGCCAGCAGCCACCCGGGACAGGCCTACGAGCAGTACTTC.